This T cell receptor (beta chain) was documented in a study of blood T cells in healthy people across ages. This clonotype was found a few times. Extracted total RNA amounted to at least 6 micrograms for each sample. Primers used in a second PCR of roughly 7 to 12 cycles were a sample-barcoded 5' primer and a J-beta primer mix. TCRdb re-called the 5' RACE reads through MiXCR, storing one row per CDR3 protein. The table has 1,800,000 or so distinct CDR3 sequences, approximately 39% seen once. There are 16 residues in the CDR3. V was cut by 4 bases and J by 5 bases, with 21 bases left in between. Germline CDR1 SGHRS, CDR2 YFSETQ.

This chain uses TRBV5-1 with TRBJ2-5; D assignment may be TRBD1 or TRBD2 (6 bases each). The sequence came from a human donor in good health. Material for sequencing was blood. The CDR3 loop reads CASSAEGGPIAETQYF. CDR3 nucleotide sequence: TGCGCCAGCAGCGCGGAGGGGGGTCCCATCGCGGAGACCCAGTACTTC.